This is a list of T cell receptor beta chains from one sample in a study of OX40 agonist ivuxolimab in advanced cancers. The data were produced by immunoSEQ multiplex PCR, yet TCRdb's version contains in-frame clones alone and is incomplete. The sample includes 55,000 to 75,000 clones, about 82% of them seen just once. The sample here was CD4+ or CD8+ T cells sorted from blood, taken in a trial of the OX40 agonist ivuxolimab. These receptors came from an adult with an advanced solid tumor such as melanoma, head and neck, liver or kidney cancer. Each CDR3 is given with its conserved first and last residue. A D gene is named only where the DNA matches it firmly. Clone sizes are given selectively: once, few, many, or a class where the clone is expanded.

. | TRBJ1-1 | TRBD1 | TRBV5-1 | CASSLYGTGLNTEAFF | TGCGCCAGCAGCTTATACGGGACAGGGCTGAACACTGAAGCTTTCTTT
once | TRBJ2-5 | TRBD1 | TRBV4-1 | CASSQRDREQETQYF | TGCGCCAGCAGCCAACGGGACAGGGAACAAGAGACCCAGTACTTC
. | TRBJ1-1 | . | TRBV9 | CASQLEAGVTEAFF | TGTGCCAGCCAGTTGGAGGCAGGGGTGACTGAAGCTTTCTTT
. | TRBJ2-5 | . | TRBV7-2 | CASSRETSSQTQYF | TGTGCCAGCAGCCGAGAGACTAGTTCGCAGACCCAGTACTTC
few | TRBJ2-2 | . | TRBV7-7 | CASSLSSNTGELFF | TGTGCCAGCAGCTTATCTTCGAACACCGGGGAGCTGTTTTTT
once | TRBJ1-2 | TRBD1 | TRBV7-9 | CASSLQDRGDYGYTF | TGTGCCAGCAGCTTACAGGACAGGGGGGACTATGGCTACACCTTC
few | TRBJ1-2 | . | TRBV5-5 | CASSDTSQGYSGYTF | TGTGCCAGCAGCGACACTAGTCAGGGGTACTCTGGCTACACCTTC
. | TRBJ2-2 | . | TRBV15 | CATSRSGDAITGELFF | TGTGCCACCAGCAGATCCGGGGACGCCATCACCGGGGAGCTGTTTTTT
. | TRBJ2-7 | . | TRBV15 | CATSRDPGDEQYF | TGTGCCACCAGCAGAGATCCCGGGGACGAGCAGTACTTC
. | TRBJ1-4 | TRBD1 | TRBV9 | CASSVGWGQGPDRNEKLFF | TGTGCCAGCAGCGTAGGATGGGGACAGGGGCCTGATCGGAATGAAAAACTGTTTTTT
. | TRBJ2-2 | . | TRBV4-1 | CASSYKRGNTGELFF | TGCGCCAGCAGCTACAAGAGGGGGAACACCGGGGAGCTGTTTTTT
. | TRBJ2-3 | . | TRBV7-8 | CASSLSDTQYF | TGTGCCAGCAGCTTATCGGATACGCAGTATTTT
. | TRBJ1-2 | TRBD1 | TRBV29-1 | CSVELEGASGYTF | TGCAGCGTTGAATTGGAGGGGGCAAGTGGCTACACCTTC
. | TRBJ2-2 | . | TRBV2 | CASSTGPPGTGELFF | TGTGCCAGCAGCACGGGACCCCCGGGCACCGGGGAGCTGTTTTTT
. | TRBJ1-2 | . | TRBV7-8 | CASSLGGGIGGYTF | TGTGCCAGCAGCTTAGGGGGTGGGATTGGTGGCTACACCTTC
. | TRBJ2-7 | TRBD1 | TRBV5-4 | CASSRPGTDNFGEQYF | TGTGCCAGCAGCCGGCCCGGGACAGATAACTTCGGCGAGCAGTACTTC
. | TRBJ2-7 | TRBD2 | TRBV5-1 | CASSLVGLAGEGEEQYF | TGCGCCAGCAGCTTGGTAGGTCTAGCGGGAGAAGGAGAGGAGCAGTACTTC
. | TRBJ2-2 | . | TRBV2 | CASSGRGAPNTGELFF | TGTGCCAGCAGTGGCCGGGGAGCCCCGAACACCGGGGAGCTGTTTTTT
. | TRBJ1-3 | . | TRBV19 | CASSAVLRDSGNTIYF | TGTGCCAGTAGTGCGGTCCTACGGGACTCAGGAAACACCATATATTTT
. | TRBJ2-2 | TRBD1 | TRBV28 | CASRPGDTRGGELFF | TGTGCCAGCAGGCCCGGTGACACCAGGGGGGGGGAGCTGTTTTTT
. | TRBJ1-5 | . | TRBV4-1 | CASRLEPYSNQPQHF | TGCGCCAGCAGGCTCGAACCCTATAGCAATCAGCCCCAGCATTTT